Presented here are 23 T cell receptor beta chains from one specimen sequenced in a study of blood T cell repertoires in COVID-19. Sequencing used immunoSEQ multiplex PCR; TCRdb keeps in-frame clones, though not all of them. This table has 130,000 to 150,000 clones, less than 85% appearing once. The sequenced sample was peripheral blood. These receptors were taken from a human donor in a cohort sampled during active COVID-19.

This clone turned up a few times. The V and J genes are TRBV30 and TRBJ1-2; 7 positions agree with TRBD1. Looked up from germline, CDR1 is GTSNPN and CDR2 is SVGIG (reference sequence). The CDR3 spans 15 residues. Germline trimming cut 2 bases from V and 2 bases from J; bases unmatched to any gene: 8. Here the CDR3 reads CAWSHGQDLNYGYTF. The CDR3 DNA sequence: TGTGCCTGGAGTCACGGACAGGATTTAAACTATGGCTACACCTTC.

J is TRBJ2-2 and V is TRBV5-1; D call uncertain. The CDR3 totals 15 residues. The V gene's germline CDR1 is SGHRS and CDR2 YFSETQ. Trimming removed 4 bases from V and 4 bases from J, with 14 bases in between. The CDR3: CASSVSSVGTGELFF. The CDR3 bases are TGCGCCAGCAGCGTGTCTAGTGTAGGCACCGGGGAGCTGTTTTTT.

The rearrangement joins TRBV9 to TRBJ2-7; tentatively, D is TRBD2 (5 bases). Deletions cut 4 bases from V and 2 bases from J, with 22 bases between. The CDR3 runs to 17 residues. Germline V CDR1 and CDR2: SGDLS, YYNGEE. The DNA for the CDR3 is TGTGCCAGCAGCTTCTCTCTTCGGAGGAATCCTACCTACGAGCAGTACTTC. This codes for CASSFSLRRNPTYEQYF.

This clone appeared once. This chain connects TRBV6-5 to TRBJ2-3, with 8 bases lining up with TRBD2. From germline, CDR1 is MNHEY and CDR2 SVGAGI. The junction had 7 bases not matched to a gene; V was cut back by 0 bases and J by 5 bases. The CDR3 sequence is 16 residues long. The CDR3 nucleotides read TGTGCCAGCAGTTACTCGTCCCCCAGCGGGGGAGATACGCAGTATTTT. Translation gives CASSYSSPSGGDTQYF.

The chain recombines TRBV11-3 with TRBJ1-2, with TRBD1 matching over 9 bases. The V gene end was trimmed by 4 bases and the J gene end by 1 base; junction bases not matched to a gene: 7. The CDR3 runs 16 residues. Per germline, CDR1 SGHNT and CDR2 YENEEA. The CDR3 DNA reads TGTGCCAGCAGCTGCTCCGGGACAGGGTATAACTATGGCTACACCTTC. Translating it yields CASSCSGTGYNYGYTF.

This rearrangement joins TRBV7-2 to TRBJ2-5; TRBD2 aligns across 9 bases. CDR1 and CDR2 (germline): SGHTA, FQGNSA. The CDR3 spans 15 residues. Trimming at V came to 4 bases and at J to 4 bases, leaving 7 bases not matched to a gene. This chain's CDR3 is CASSSPSGVGETQYF. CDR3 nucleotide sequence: TGTGCCAGCAGCTCTCCTAGCGGGGTGGGAGAGACCCAGTACTTC.

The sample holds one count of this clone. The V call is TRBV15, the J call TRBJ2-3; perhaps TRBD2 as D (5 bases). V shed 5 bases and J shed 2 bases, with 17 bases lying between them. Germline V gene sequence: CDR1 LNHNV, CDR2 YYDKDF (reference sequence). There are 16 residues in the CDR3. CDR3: CATSSRSARDTDTQYF. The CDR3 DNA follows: TGTGCCACCAGCTCACGATCCGCCCGGGACACAGATACGCAGTATTTT.

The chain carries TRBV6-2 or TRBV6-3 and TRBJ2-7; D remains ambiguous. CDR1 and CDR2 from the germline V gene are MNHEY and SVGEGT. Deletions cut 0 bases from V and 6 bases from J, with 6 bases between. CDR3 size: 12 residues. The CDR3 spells CASSYSSGEQYF. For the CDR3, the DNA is TGTGCCAGCAGTTACTCCTCAGGCGAGCAGTACTTC.

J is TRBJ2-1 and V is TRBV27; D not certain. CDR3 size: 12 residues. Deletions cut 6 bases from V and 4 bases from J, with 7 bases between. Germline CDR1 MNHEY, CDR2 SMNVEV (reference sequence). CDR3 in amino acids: CASRTTYNEQFF. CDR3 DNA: TGTGCCAGCAGAACCACTTACAATGAGCAGTTCTTC.

The CDR3 protein is CASTRGGAGYNEQFF. DNA for the CDR3: TGTGCCAGCACCCGCGGGGGGGCAGGATACAATGAGCAGTTCTTC. This rearrangement joins TRBV9 to TRBJ2-1, with 9 bases matching TRBD2. Germline V gene lookup returns CDR1 SGDLS and CDR2 YYNGEE. The CDR3 has 15 residues. V trimming: 6 bases; J trimming: 4 bases; junction bases outside the gene matches: 8.

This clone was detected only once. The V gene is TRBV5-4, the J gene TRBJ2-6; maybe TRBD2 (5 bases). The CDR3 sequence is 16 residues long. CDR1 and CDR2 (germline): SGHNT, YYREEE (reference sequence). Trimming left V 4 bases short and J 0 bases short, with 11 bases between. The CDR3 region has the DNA TGTGCCAGCAGCCGGGGTGAGGGCTCTGGGGCCAACGTCCTGACTTTC. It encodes CASSRGEGSGANVLTF.

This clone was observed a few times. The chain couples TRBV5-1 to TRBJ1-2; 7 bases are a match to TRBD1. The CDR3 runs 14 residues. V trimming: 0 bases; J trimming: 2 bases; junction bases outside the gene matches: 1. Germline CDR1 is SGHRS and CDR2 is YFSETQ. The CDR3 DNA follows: TGCGCCAGCAGCTTGGCAGGGGGGAACTATGGCTACACCTTC. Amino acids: CASSLAGGNYGYTF.

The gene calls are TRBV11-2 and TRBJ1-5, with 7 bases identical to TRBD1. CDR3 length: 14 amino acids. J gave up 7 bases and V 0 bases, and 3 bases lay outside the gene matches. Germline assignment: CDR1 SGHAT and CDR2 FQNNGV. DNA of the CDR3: TGTGCCAGCAGCTTAGAAGGGGGCAGCCAGCCCCAGCATTTT. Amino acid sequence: CASSLEGGSQPQHF.

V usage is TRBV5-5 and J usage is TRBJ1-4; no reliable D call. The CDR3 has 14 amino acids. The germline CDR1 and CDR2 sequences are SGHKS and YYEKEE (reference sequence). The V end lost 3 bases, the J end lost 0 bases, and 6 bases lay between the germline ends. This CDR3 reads CASSSGPTNEKLFF. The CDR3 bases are TGTGCCAGCAGCTCGGGTCCAACTAATGAAAAACTGTTTTTT.

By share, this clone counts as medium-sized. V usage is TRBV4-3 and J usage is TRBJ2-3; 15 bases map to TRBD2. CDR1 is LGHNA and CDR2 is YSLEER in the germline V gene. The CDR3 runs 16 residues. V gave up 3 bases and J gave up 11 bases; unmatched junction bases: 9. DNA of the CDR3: TGCGCCAGCAGCCAGGCCGGGACTAGCGGGGGGTTTGGGCAGTATTTT. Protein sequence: CASSQAGTSGGFGQYF.

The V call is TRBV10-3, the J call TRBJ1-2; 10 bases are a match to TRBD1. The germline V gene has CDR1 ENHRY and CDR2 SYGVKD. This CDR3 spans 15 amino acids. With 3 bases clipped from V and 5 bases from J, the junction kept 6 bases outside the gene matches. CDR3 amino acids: CAISDYGQGEYGYTF. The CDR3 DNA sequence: TGTGCCATCAGTGACTACGGACAGGGGGAGTATGGCTACACCTTC.

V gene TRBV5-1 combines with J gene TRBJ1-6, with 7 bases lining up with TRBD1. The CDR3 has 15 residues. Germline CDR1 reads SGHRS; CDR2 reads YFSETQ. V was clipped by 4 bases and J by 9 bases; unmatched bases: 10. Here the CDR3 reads CASSGPRSGGSPLHF. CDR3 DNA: TGCGCCAGCAGCGGGCCGAGGTCAGGGGGTTCACCCCTCCACTTT.

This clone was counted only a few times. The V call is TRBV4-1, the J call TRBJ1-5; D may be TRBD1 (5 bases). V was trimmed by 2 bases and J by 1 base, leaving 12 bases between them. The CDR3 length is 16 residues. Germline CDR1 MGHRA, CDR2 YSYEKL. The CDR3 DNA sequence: TGCGCCAGCAGCCAAATGACAGCGCCCAGCAATCAGCCCCAGCATTTT. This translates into CASSQMTAPSNQPQHF.

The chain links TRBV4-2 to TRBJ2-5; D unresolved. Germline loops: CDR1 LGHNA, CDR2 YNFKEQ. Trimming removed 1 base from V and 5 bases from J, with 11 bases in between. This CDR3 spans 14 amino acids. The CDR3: CASSQVVSLETQYF. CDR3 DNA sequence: TGTGCCAGCAGCCAAGTAGTTAGCTTGGAGACCCAGTACTTC.

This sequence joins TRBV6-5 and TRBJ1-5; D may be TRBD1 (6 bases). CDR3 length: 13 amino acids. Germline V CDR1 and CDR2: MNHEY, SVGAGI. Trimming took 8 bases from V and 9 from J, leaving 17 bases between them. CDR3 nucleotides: TGTGCCAGCGGGATTACGCCACAGGGGCCCCAGCATTTT. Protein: CASGITPQGPQHF.

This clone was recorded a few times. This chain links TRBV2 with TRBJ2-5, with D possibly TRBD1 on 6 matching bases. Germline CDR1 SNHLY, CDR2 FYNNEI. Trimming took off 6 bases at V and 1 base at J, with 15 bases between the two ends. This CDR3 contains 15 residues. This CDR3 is CASRNREGGQETQYF. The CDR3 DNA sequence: TGTGCCAGCAGGAACAGGGAAGGGGGCCAAGAGACCCAGTACTTC.

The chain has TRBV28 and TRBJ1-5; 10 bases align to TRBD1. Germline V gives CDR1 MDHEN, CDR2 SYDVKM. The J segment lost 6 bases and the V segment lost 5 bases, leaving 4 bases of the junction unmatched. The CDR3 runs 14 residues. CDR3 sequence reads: CASSRQGAGQPQHF. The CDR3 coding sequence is TGTGCCAGCAGTCGACAGGGGGCCGGTCAGCCCCAGCATTTT.

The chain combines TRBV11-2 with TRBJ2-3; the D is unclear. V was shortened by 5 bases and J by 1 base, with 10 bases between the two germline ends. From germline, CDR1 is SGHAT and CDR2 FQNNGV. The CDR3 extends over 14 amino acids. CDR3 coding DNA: TGTGCCAGCAGCCCCAATTCGGGCACAGATACGCAGTATTTT. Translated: CASSPNSGTDTQYF.